Shown below are 15 T cell receptor beta chains from a single sample sequenced in a study of cytomegalovirus exposure and HLA in healthy donors. Primers for the PCR totalled 60 Vbeta and 13 Jbeta. Libraries were prepared by immunoSEQ multiplex PCR; TCRdb keeps only in-frame clonotypes and omits some of them. This table holds fewer than 75,000 clones. Sequencing input: PBMCs. These receptors were taken from a boy between 10 and 17 years old in good health and CMV-seronegative.

This chain connects TRBV9 to TRBJ2-7, with 9 bases fitting TRBD1. The CDR3 consists of 15 residues. CDR1 is SGDLS, CDR2 YYNGEE, per germline. V shed 4 bases and J 1 base; nucleotides not matched to a gene: 6. The chain's CDR3 is CASSPPGTGSYEQYF. The CDR3 nucleotides are TGTGCCAGCAGCCCCCCCGGGACAGGGTCCTACGAGCAGTACTTC.

The V and J genes are TRBV18 and TRBJ2-7, with TRBD1 matching over 9 bases. In germline, CDR1 is KGHSH, CDR2 LQKENI. J was trimmed by 3 bases and V by 3 bases; bases with no gene match: 6. The CDR3 extends over 15 amino acids. The CDR3 DNA reads as TGTGCCAGCTCACCCGGGACAGGGTTCGTCTACGAGCAGTACTTC. Amino acids: CASSPGTGFVYEQYF.

The CDR3 protein is CASSFSGTSGGTGELFF. In nucleotides, the CDR3 is TGTGCCAGCAGTTTCTCCGGGACAAGCGGGGGCACCGGGGAGCTGTTTTTT. V and J are TRBV2 and TRBJ2-2; 8 bases line up with TRBD2. V dropped 5 bases and J dropped 4; count of bases not matched to a gene: 12. CDR3 size: 17 residues. Germline CDR1 SNHLY, CDR2 FYNNEI.

The chain carries TRBV18 and TRBJ2-2; D gene ambiguous. With 3 bases removed from V and 4 bases from J, the gap between germline ends came to 15 bases. This CDR3 contains 16 residues. CDR1 and CDR2 (germline): KGHSH, LQKENI. CDR3 nucleotide sequence: TGTGCCAGCTCACCCCTCTCCAGACCGGGCACCGGGGAGCTGTTTTTT. Translating it yields CASSPLSRPGTGELFF.

The J gene is TRBJ1-1, the V gene TRBV6-5, with TRBD1 as a possible D gene (5 bases). Germline CDR1 reads MNHEY; CDR2 reads SVGAGI. The CDR3 extends over 14 amino acids. Deletions cut 6 bases from V and 0 bases from J, with 11 bases between. The CDR3 nucleotides are TGTGCCAGCAGGCCTGGGGGGGTGAACACTGAAGCTTTCTTT. This translates into CASRPGGVNTEAFF.

This sequence joins TRBV11-3 and TRBJ2-1; 8 bases align to TRBD2. Trimming at V came to 1 base and at J to 10 bases, leaving 9 bases not matched to a gene. Per the germline V gene, CDR1 is SGHNT and CDR2 is YENEEA. The CDR3 extends over 15 amino acids. The CDR3 bases are TGTGCCAGCAGCTTAGTGACCGGGAGGGGGGGCGAGCAGTTCTTC. Protein product: CASSLVTGRGGEQFF.

The V gene is TRBV13, the J gene TRBJ2-7, with 14 bases aligning to TRBD2. V gave up 6 bases and J gave up 3 bases; unmatched junction bases: 4. This CDR3 spans 15 amino acids. Looked up from germline, CDR1 is PRHDT and CDR2 is FYEKMQ (reference sequence). The CDR3 coding sequence is TGTGCCAGCAGTTACGGGACTAGCGGGAGCTACGAGCAGTACTTC. Protein product: CASSYGTSGSYEQYF.

The CDR3 spells CAWSVIAGAPGEKLFF. The CDR3 nucleotides are TGTGCCTGGAGTGTAATAGCCGGAGCCCCGGGTGAAAAACTGTTTTTT. This chain connects TRBV30 to TRBJ1-4; D is uncertain. CDR1 is GTSNPN and CDR2 is SVGIG in the germline V gene (reference sequence). V was clipped by 0 bases and J by 7 bases, with 18 bases between them. The CDR3 sequence is 16 residues long.

J is TRBJ2-7 and V is TRBV6-5, with 11 bases that match TRBD1. CDR1 and CDR2 (germline): MNHEY, SVGAGI. The V segment lost 2 bases and the J segment 2 bases; nucleotides outside the gene matches: 5. This CDR3 has 16 residues. The CDR3 DNA is TGTGCCAGCAGTTACGGTGGACAGGGGGCGACCTACGAGCAGTACTTC. Translating gives CASSYGGQGATYEQYF.

The chain joins TRBV30 to TRBJ2-7, with D tentatively TRBD2 (6 bases). The CDR3 is made up of 12 amino acids. The germline V gene has CDR1 GTSNPN and CDR2 SVGIG (reference sequence). The germline V and J ends were trimmed by 4 bases and 5 bases, with 12 bases remaining between them. The CDR3 nucleotides are TGTGCCTGGAAAGGCGGGATCCACGAGCAGTACTTC. This translates into CAWKGGIHEQYF.

The V call is TRBV4-2, the J call TRBJ2-7; 10 bases match TRBD1. With V trimmed by 3 bases and J by 2 bases, 10 bases remained unmatched. Looked up from germline, CDR1 is LGHNA and CDR2 is YNFKEQ. The CDR3 extends over 17 amino acids. The CDR3 sequence is CASSQATTGGPTYEQYF. Here the CDR3 DNA reads TGTGCCAGCAGCCAGGCCACGACAGGGGGCCCCACCTACGAGCAGTACTTC.

The V and J genes are TRBV6-5 and TRBJ1-2, with D unresolved. Germline-derived CDR1 and CDR2 are MNHEY and SVGAGI. This CDR3 has 16 residues. V lost 2 bases, J lost 4 bases, and 17 bases lay in between. CDR3 region: CASSYNHGLLSYGYTF. The DNA of the CDR3 is TGTGCCAGCAGTTACAACCACGGACTTCTTTCCTATGGCTACACCTTC.

The J gene is TRBJ2-3, the V gene TRBV7-7; D is ambiguous. The CDR3 runs to 13 residues. The V gene lost 1 base and the J gene lost 4 bases, with 6 bases spanning the gap. The germline V gene has CDR1 SSHAT and CDR2 FNYEAQ (reference sequence). As DNA, the CDR3 is TGTGCCAGCAGCTTAGATTCGGCAGATACGCAGTATTTT. Its translation is CASSLDSADTQYF.

This chain links TRBV4-2 with TRBJ2-1; D gene uncertain. Per the germline V gene, CDR1 is LGHNA and CDR2 is YNFKEQ. The CDR3 totals 14 residues. Trimming removed 3 bases at V and 8 bases at J, with 14 bases between. CDR3 residues: CASSHAFQADEQFF. Here the CDR3 DNA reads TGTGCCAGCAGCCACGCCTTCCAGGCTGATGAGCAGTTCTTC.

The rearrangement joins TRBV9 to TRBJ1-1; D possibly corresponds to TRBD1 (5 bases). Germline V gene sequence: CDR1 SGDLS, CDR2 YYNGEE. V was cut by 3 bases and J by 6 bases, with 9 bases left in between. CDR3 size: 12 residues. This CDR3 reads CASSAQGAEAFF. The CDR3, as DNA: TGTGCCAGCAGCGCCCAGGGCGCTGAAGCTTTCTTT. The whole variable domain, filled in from reference TRBV9 and TRBJ1-1, reads DSGVTQTPKHLITATGQRVTLRCSPRSGDLSVYWYQQSLDQGLQFLIQYYNGEERAKGNILERFSAQQFPDLHSELNLSSLELGDSALYFCASSAQGAEAFFGQGTRLTVV.